Following are 10 T cell receptor beta chains from one sample sequenced in a study of blood T cells in healthy people across ages. The second PCR ran roughly 6 to 11 cycles with a sample-barcoded 5' primer and J-beta primers. Using its own MiXCR run on the 5' RACE reads, TCRdb lists one record per CDR3 protein. There are approximately 850,000 distinct CDR3 sequences in the sample; under 45% occur only once, and roughly a fifth lies in the top ten. Material for sequencing was blood. The receptors derive from a man aged 55 to 70 in good health.

The chain has TRBV5-1 and TRBJ2-1; 8 bases line up with TRBD1. The CDR3 has 15 residues. CDR1 is SGHRS, CDR2 YFSETQ, per germline. V lost 4 bases to trimming and J lost 3 bases; unmatched junction nucleotides: 6. CDR3 in amino acids: CASSRAGTGYNEQFF. The CDR3 nucleotides are TGCGCCAGCAGCCGGGCCGGGACAGGCTACAATGAGCAGTTCTTC.

Note on this clonotype: Germline and junction disagree at one end, which may indicate a read error. This chain uses TRBV7-7 with TRBJ2-3; 7 positions match TRBD2. CDR3 length: 15 amino acids. CDR1 and CDR2 (germline): SSHAT, FNYEAQ (reference sequence). The chain's CDR3 is CASSLGLGFSDTQYF. The DNA of the CDR3 is TGTGCTAGCAGCTTAGGACTAGGATTCTCAGATACGCAGTATTTT.

This chain uses TRBV30 with TRBJ1-1; D call uncertain. Trimming removed 3 bases at V and 2 bases at J, with 13 bases between. From germline, CDR1 is GTSNPN and CDR2 SVGIG (reference sequence). The CDR3 totals 14 residues. The CDR3: CAWRPGLINTEAFF. The CDR3 region has the DNA TGTGCCTGGAGGCCGGGTCTTATAAACACTGAAGCTTTCTTT.

This clonotype was observed a handful of times. V and J are TRBV7-2 and TRBJ1-5, with 11 bases matching TRBD1. CDR3 length equals 16 residues. Unmatched junction bases numbered 6, after V lost 4 bases and J lost 4 bases. Germline V gene data show CDR1 as SGHTA and CDR2 as FQGNSA. The CDR3 is CASSSGTGGLNQPQHF. In DNA, the CDR3 is TGTGCCAGCAGCTCCGGGACAGGGGGGCTTAATCAGCCCCAGCATTTT.

Comment on this clonotype: At one end the junction does not follow the germline gene, possibly because of a read error. The V call is TRBV3-1, the J call TRBJ2-1, with a weak D call TRBD2 (7 bases). Germline V gives CDR1 LGHDT, CDR2 YNNKEL (reference sequence). The CDR3 is 15 residues long. The CDR3 spells CANSRQKGGGNEQFF. CDR3 DNA sequence: TGTGCCAACAGCCGACAAAAGGGGGGAGGGAATGAGCAGTTCTTC.

Details on this clonotype: Possible read error: a much larger clone is one base away. The V and J genes are TRBV7-2 and TRBJ2-5; 7 bases map to TRBD1. The CDR3 is 14 residues long. Germline loops: CDR1 SGHTA, CDR2 FQGNSA. The V segment lost 8 bases and the J segment 2 bases; nucleotides outside the gene matches: 8. CDR3 loop: CASPDREGQETQYF. CDR3 coding DNA: TGTGCCAGCCCCGACAGGGAAGGTCAAGAGACCCAGTACTTC. Based on the CDR3 plus reference TRBV7-2 and TRBJ2-5, the full variable domain is GAGVSQSPSNKVTEKGKDVELRCDPISGHTALYWYRQSLGQGLEFLIYFQGNSAPDKSGLPSDRFSAERTGGSVSTLTIQRTQQEDSAVYLCASPDREGQETQYFGPGTRLLVL.

This clonotype was counted between two and nine times. The chain is built from TRBV7-2 and TRBJ2-3; 7 bases map to TRBD1. Germline V gene lookup returns CDR1 SGHTA and CDR2 FQGNSA. With V trimmed by 8 bases and J by 5 bases, 4 bases remained unmatched. The CDR3 sequence is 12 residues long. The CDR3 spells CASSGQIDTQYF. The DNA for the CDR3 is TGTGCCAGCTCGGGACAGATAGATACGCAGTATTTT. Based on the CDR3 plus reference TRBV7-2 and TRBJ2-3, the full variable domain is GAGVSQSPSNKVTEKGKDVELRCDPISGHTALYWYRQSLGQGLEFLIYFQGNSAPDKSGLPSDRFSAERTGGSVSTLTIQRTQQEDSAVYLCASSGQIDTQYFGPGTRLTVL.

The chain is built from TRBV28 and TRBJ2-1; 9 nucleotides align to TRBD2. V gave up 3 bases and J gave up 11 bases; unmatched junction bases: 11. Germline-derived CDR1 and CDR2 are MDHEN and SYDVKM. The CDR3 contains 15 residues. CDR3 nucleotides: TGTGCCAGCAGTTTTCCTTCCCGGAGCGGGGGGCAGCAGTTCTTC. Translated, it gives CASSFPSRSGGQQFF.

There are many counts of this clonotype. This chain joins TRBV12-3 or TRBV12-4 and TRBJ2-3, with 16 bases matching TRBD2. This CDR3 region has 17 residues. After removal of 4 bases from V and 2 bases from J, the junction contained 3 bases not matched to a gene. CDR3 amino acids: CASSSGTSGGDTDTQYF. The CDR3 DNA reads as TGTGCCAGCAGTTCCGGGACTAGCGGGGGGGACACAGATACGCAGTATTTT.

With regard to this clonotype: Mismatch with germline at one junction end may stem from a read error. The V call is TRBV7-4, the J call TRBJ2-5; possibly TRBD1 for D (5 bases). CDR1 is SGHVT and CDR2 is SQSDAQ in the germline V gene. This CDR3 comprises 17 residues. The CDR3 protein is CVSSLGRRVFQQETQYF. As DNA, the CDR3 is TGTGTCAGCAGCTTAGGCCGCAGGGTTTTTCAACAAGAGACCCAGTACTTC.